This entry describes one TCR beta chain. This sample is drawn from a study of blood T cell repertoires in COVID-19. Looking at the study overall: The United States, Italy and Spain supplied acute and convalescent COVID-19 samples.

The authors' processing: The authors estimated nucleated cell counts from reference gene primer amplification. Only in-frame clones appear in the TCRdb table, and some are missing; sequencing was by immunoSEQ multiplex PCR. V and J calls and clone size are given by that table; D and trimming were obtained from the DNA. The data show tens of thousands of clones, about 86% seen once. The receptor's source is a human donor in a cohort sampled during active COVID-19. Input material: peripheral blood.

The CDR3 region has the DNA TGTGCCAGCAGCGTGCAGGCCGATAGCAATCAGCCCCAGCATTTT. This codes for CASSVQADSNQPQHF. The V and J genes are TRBV9 and TRBJ1-5; D remains unclear. The CDR3 sequence is 15 residues long. Germline V lookup: CDR1 SGDLS, CDR2 YYNGEE. Trimming removed 2 bases from V and 0 bases from J, with 9 bases in between. The whole variable domain, filled in from reference TRBV9 and TRBJ1-5, reads DSGVTQTPKHLITATGQRVTLRCSPRSGDLSVYWYQQSLDQGLQFLIQYYNGEERAKGNILERFSAQQFPDLHSELNLSSLELGDSALYFCASSVQADSNQPQHFGDGTRLSIL.